A single TCR beta chain is shown here with its context. This specimen belongs to a study of blood T cell repertoires in COVID-19. Overall study: The United States, Italy and Spain supplied acute and convalescent COVID-19 samples. PBMCs, B-cell-depleted T cells, or T cells were the source of the cDNA or gDNA that made up the material.

Seattle patients were enrolled during active infection and followed longitudinally. As originally analysed: It was from reference gene primer amplification that nucleated cell counts were estimated. The table came from immunoSEQ multiplex PCR; TCRdb's copy has only in-frame clones and leaves some out. V, J and clone size are taken as reported in that table, and D and trimming were inferred from the DNA itself. Here the sample spans hundreds of thousands of clones, roughly 90% being singletons. The germline CDR1 and CDR2 sequences are SGDLS and YYNGEE. The CDR3 is made up of 15 amino acids. V was cut by 4 bases and J by 3 bases, with 17 bases left in between.

This chain uses TRBV9 with TRBJ2-7; TRBD1 is a possible D gene (6 bases). The sequencing sample was made of peripheral blood. This receptor was taken from a man in his sixties with COVID-19, enrolled during active disease. The CDR3 region has the DNA TGTGCCAGCAGCCCTGAACCCGGGACAATCTACGAGCAGTACTTC. It yields the protein CASSPEPGTIYEQYF.